These 2 T cell receptor beta chains were sequenced from one sample in a study of blood T cells in healthy people across ages (dated by TCRdb to the mid-2010s). The receptor library was made with 5' RACE. The listed sequencing device is Illumina HiSeq 2500. A second PCR of 7 to 11 cycles was performed with a sample-barcoded 5' primer and a J-beta primer mix. TCRdb itself trimmed the public reads at Q25 with fastp, ran MiXCR and retained productive beta chains. Each CDR3 protein gets just one entry, which takes the most common genes and DNA from the rows behind it. In all, the sample holds 1,100,000 or so distinct CDR3 sequences, and roughly 45% of those were seen once. The ten largest clones capture under 20% of the sample. Source material: blood. The receptors were sampled from a woman in her sixties or seventies in good health.

V gene TRBV19 combines with J gene TRBJ1-1, with D hard to call. The CDR3 loop spans 12 amino acids. The V end was cut by 5 bases, the J end by 7 bases, with 11 bases between. Germline V gives CDR1 LNHDA, CDR2 SQIVND (reference sequence). The CDR3 reads CASSVEHCEAFF. The CDR3 DNA follows: TGTGCCAGTAGTGTCGAACACTGTGAAGCTTTCTTT.

The chain employs TRBV6-5 and TRBJ1-1; D not certain. The germline V gene has CDR1 MNHEY and CDR2 SVGAGI. The CDR3 totals 13 residues. The V gene lost 7 bases and the J gene lost 0 bases, with 9 bases spanning the gap. The DNA of the CDR3 is TGTGCCAGCAAGAGGAGCATGAACACTGAAGCTTTCTTT. This sequence encodes CASKRSMNTEAFF.